This TCR beta chain originates from a study of metastatic and nonmetastatic thyroid tumors (dated by TCRdb to the early 2020s). Some background on the complete study: For patients with malignant and with benign thyroid disease, the researchers compared repertoires between peripheral blood samples and tumor or nodule tissue samples. The paper's findings and limits, for the study overall: In both blood and tumor samples, malignant tumors were reported to have significantly higher TCR beta diversity than benign nodules.

About this clone itself: What this receptor recognizes is not known. No clone much larger than this one lies a single base away; base qualities are absent.

No treatment had been received by any patient before thyroid surgery. The study retrospectively analysed patient clinical samples collected from the early 2010s to the late 2010s using T-cell receptor beta sequencing. The library was produced with PCR. The reads were generated on an Illumina HiSeq 4000. High-throughput sequencing was used to profile the CDR3 region of the TCR beta-chain in every patient. Regarding the original processing steps: The researchers built a classifier to tell apart papillary thyroid cancer patients with distant metastasis, based on CDR3 differences among clinicopathological groups. The Shannon index was used to measure repertoire diversity, and the Morisita-Horn index was used to measure how similar tumor and blood repertoires were. Clones were called with MiXCR by TCRdb after fastp trimmed the public reads at Q25, and only in-frame beta chains were retained. What appears here as the V and J calls and clone size reflects TCRdb's work, not the paper's. The table for this sample lists tens of thousands of clones; approximately 15% of them were counted only once. Clones ranked in the top ten supply about 4.2% of the sample.

The CDR3, from cysteine to phenylalanine, totals 13 residues. Only the CDR3 portion is preserved as DNA: 39 bases, with reading frame beginning at the first base. The junction carries 11 bases between V and J, which are trimmed by 3 bases and 6 bases respectively. From the germline V gene (reference sequence), CDR1 is LNHDA and CDR2 is SQIVND. Specimen: blood. The rearrangement combines TRBV19 with TRBJ1-1, with TRBD1 as a weak D call on 6 bases. The origin of this receptor is a female donor with papillary thyroid cancer or a benign thyroid nodule (not recorded which). Some clones in this sample may be carry-over from other donors' samples. The CDR3 region reads CASSIGQLAEAFF. The sequence in DNA is TGTGCCAGTAGTATCGGACAGCTGGCTGAAGCTTTCTTT.